These 31 T cell receptor beta chains were sequenced from one sample in a study of blood T cell repertoires in COVID-19. Produced via immunoSEQ multiplex PCR; TCRdb's table is partial and in-frame only. Among 260,000 or so clones listed, roughly 82% were seen once. The sequenced sample was peripheral blood. Receptors originate from a woman between 70 and 85 years old with acute or convalescent COVID-19.

CDR3 residues: CASSRRDTRTEAFF. CDR3 nucleotide sequence: TGTGCCAGCAGCAGACGGGACACCAGGACTGAAGCTTTCTTT. The V gene is TRBV3-1 (or the pseudogene TRBV3-2), the J gene TRBJ1-1; tentative D call: TRBD1 (6 bases). V dropped 5 bases and J dropped 5 bases, with 15 bases sitting between them. The CDR3 sequence is 14 residues long. Germline CDR1 is LGHDT and CDR2 is YNNKEL (reference sequence).

This clone appeared a few times. V and J are TRBV6-4 and TRBJ1-5; 7 bases are a match to TRBD1. After removal of 2 bases from V and 2 bases from J, the junction contained 9 bases not matched to a gene. Germline lookup yields CDR1 MRHNA and CDR2 SNTAGT. CDR3 length: 17 amino acids. The CDR3 protein is CASSDNDNRGGNQPQHF. The CDR3 region has the DNA TGTGCCAGCAGTGACAACGATAACAGGGGTGGCAATCAGCCCCAGCATTTT.

This sequence joins TRBV11-2 and TRBJ1-4, with no clear D. The CDR3 covers 14 residues. The V gene's germline CDR1 is SGHAT and CDR2 FQNNGV. Trimming removed 0 bases from V and 4 bases from J, with 6 bases in between. Here the CDR3 DNA reads TGTGCCAGCAGCTTAGAAGCGGTTAATGAAAAACTGTTTTTT. Its protein product is CASSLEAVNEKLFF.

This chain links TRBV4-3 with TRBJ1-5, with D uncertain. The germline gives CDR1 LGHNA, CDR2 YSLEER. V was trimmed by 0 bases and J by 6 bases, leaving 12 bases between them. The length of the CDR3 is 15 residues. CDR3 protein: CASSQEGGGSQPQHF. CDR3 DNA: TGCGCCAGCAGCCAAGAGGGAGGAGGGAGTCAGCCCCAGCATTTT.

V gene TRBV2 combines with J gene TRBJ1-5; the match to TRBD1 covers 7 bases. This CDR3 has 13 residues. Germline CDR1 reads SNHLY; CDR2 reads FYNNEI. Trimming at V came to 6 bases and at J to 6 bases, leaving 5 bases not matched to a gene. The CDR3 loop reads CASSGQAGQPQHF. CDR3 nucleotides: TGTGCCAGCAGCGGACAGGCTGGTCAGCCCCAGCATTTT.

The chain recombines TRBV18 with TRBJ2-1; unclear D gene. Germline V gene sequence: CDR1 KGHSH, CDR2 LQKENI. The CDR3 loop spans 11 amino acids. V was trimmed by 3 bases and J by 6 bases, leaving 3 bases between them. CDR3: CASSPRNEQFF. As DNA, the CDR3 is TGTGCCAGCTCACCCCGCAATGAGCAGTTCTTC.

The genes are TRBV7-2 and TRBJ1-4; 7 bases are a match to TRBD1. J lost 6 bases, V lost 6 bases, and 7 bases had no gene match. Germline V gives CDR1 SGHTA, CDR2 FQGNSA. The CDR3 covers 14 residues. This chain's CDR3 is CASRTPGQHEKLFF. CDR3 in DNA: TGTGCCAGCAGGACACCGGGACAGCATGAAAAACTGTTTTTT.

The rearrangement joins TRBV11-2 to TRBJ1-1; D is unresolved. This CDR3 contains 12 residues. Germline V lookup: CDR1 SGHAT, CDR2 FQNNGV. Trimming removed 5 bases from V and 5 bases from J, with 9 bases in between. CDR3 nucleotides: TGTGCCAGCAGCCCGATCCGGACTGAAGCTTTCTTT. This translates into CASSPIRTEAFF.

V is TRBV5-1 and J is TRBJ1-4; a weak D match, TRBD1 (6 bases). Deletions cut 4 bases from V and 0 bases from J, with 10 bases between. The CDR3 has 15 amino acids. Germline V gene lookup returns CDR1 SGHRS and CDR2 YFSETQ. The CDR3 coding sequence is TGCGCCAGCAGCCGTGGACAGACAACTAATGAAAAACTGTTTTTT. Its translation is CASSRGQTTNEKLFF.

This clone showed up just a few times. A clone one base away is much larger, so this may be a read error. The CDR3 loop is CASRGTDYGYTF. DNA of the CDR3: TGTGCCAGCAGAGGGACAGATTATGGCTACACCTTC. The V and J genes are TRBV6-5 and TRBJ1-2, with 7 bases that match TRBD1. The CDR3 covers 12 residues. Germline V gene sequence: CDR1 MNHEY, CDR2 SVGAGI. Losses at the gene ends were 6 bases for V and 5 bases for J; bases not matched to a gene: 3.

The chain joins TRBV25-1 to TRBJ1-4, with a possible D match to TRBD1 (5 bases). CDR1 and CDR2 (germline): MGHDK, SYGVNS. V dropped 4 bases and J dropped 7 bases, with 22 bases sitting between them. There are 17 residues in the CDR3. The CDR3 reads CASSAGTGVREGEKLFF. The DNA of the CDR3 is TGTGCCAGCAGTGCCGGGACGGGGGTTAGAGAAGGTGAAAAACTGTTTTTT.

This chain links TRBV5-1 with TRBJ1-3; D possibly corresponds to TRBD1 (5 bases). V was shortened by 4 bases and J by 0 bases, with 14 bases between the two germline ends. The CDR3 covers 16 residues. Per germline, CDR1 SGHRS and CDR2 YFSETQ. The CDR3 sequence is CASSPGQGSSGNTIYF. DNA for the CDR3: TGCGCCAGCAGCCCTGGTCAGGGATCCTCTGGAAACACCATATATTTT.

The chain carries TRBV3-1 (or the pseudogene TRBV3-2) and TRBJ1-2; no clear D gene. Trimming pared 4 bases from V and 4 bases from J, leaving 4 bases between. The germline gives CDR1 LGHDT, CDR2 YNNKEL (reference sequence). The CDR3 totals 11 residues. The CDR3 DNA follows: TGTGCCAGCAGCCGGCTCTATGGCTACACCTTC. This translates into CASSRLYGYTF.

This clone was counted once. This rearrangement joins TRBV6-5 to TRBJ1-1; D may be TRBD1 (5 bases). The germline V gene has CDR1 MNHEY and CDR2 SVGAGI. The CDR3 spans 15 residues. The germline V and J ends were trimmed by 4 bases and 0 bases, with 12 bases remaining between them. The CDR3 DNA reads as TGTGCCAGCAGTTTCGGGGGAGGAATGAACACTGAAGCTTTCTTT. Translated, it gives CASSFGGGMNTEAFF.

The genes are TRBV2 and TRBJ1-6; D perhaps matches TRBD1 (6 bases). This CDR3 has 14 amino acids. Per germline, CDR1 SNHLY and CDR2 FYNNEI. V lost 11 bases, J lost 7 bases, and 18 bases lay in between. CDR3 sequence (DNA): TGTGCCCGCGGCCCAGGGGTGCCGAATTCACCCCTCCACTTT. This sequence encodes CARGPGVPNSPLHF.

The genes are TRBV19 and TRBJ2-3; TRBD2 aligns across 10 bases. CDR1 is LNHDA and CDR2 is SQIVND in the germline V gene (reference sequence). Losses at the gene ends were 5 bases for V and 7 bases for J; bases not matched to a gene: 6. CDR3 length: 14 residues. The CDR3 reads CASSSSGGENTQYF. The CDR3 DNA sequence: TGTGCCAGTAGTTCTAGCGGGGGTGAGAATACGCAGTATTTT.

The CDR3 loop reads CASSPGTGAMNTEAFF. CDR3 nucleotide sequence: TGTGCCAGCTCACCGGGGACAGGGGCCATGAACACTGAAGCTTTCTTT. The chain recombines TRBV18 with TRBJ1-1; 10 nucleotides align to TRBD1. The CDR3 is made up of 16 amino acids. CDR1 KGHSH and CDR2 LQKENI come from the germline V gene. V lost 3 bases to trimming and J lost 0 bases; unmatched junction nucleotides: 4.

The chain carries TRBV5-1 and TRBJ1-3; 7 bases align to TRBD1. The junction had 10 bases not matched to a gene; V was cut back by 4 bases and J by 0 bases. CDR3 length: 17 amino acids. Germline CDR1 is SGHRS and CDR2 is YFSETQ. This chain's CDR3 is CASSPTTGSTSGNTIYF. In DNA form, the CDR3 reads TGCGCCAGCAGCCCTACGACAGGGTCTACCTCTGGAAACACCATATATTTT.

The V and J genes are TRBV18 and TRBJ1-2, with D unresolved. Germline V lookup: CDR1 KGHSH, CDR2 LQKENI. Trimming took off 6 bases at V and 2 bases at J, with 10 bases between the two ends. CDR3 length: 13 amino acids. The CDR3 DNA reads TGTGCCAGCTCGGAACAGAAAAACTATGGCTACACCTTC. It encodes CASSEQKNYGYTF.

The V gene is TRBV11-2, the J gene TRBJ1-2; 8 bases align to TRBD1. The V gene end was trimmed by 5 bases and the J gene end by 7 bases; junction bases not matched to a gene: 9. Germline CDR1 and CDR2: SGHAT and FQNNGV. The CDR3 sequence is 14 residues long. The DNA for the CDR3 is TGTGCCAGCAGCCTAGCTCAAGACAGGGGTGGCTACACCTTC. Translation gives CASSLAQDRGGYTF.

The gene calls are TRBV4-2 and TRBJ2-7, with 9 nucleotides matching TRBD1. CDR1 and CDR2 (germline): LGHNA, YNFKEQ. V gave up 4 bases and J gave up 5 bases; unmatched junction bases: 6. The CDR3 is 14 residues long. In DNA, the CDR3 is TGTGCCAGCAGCCTGGACAGGGGAGTCGACGAGCAGTACTTC. Translation: CASSLDRGVDEQYF.

The rearrangement joins TRBV10-2 to TRBJ1-5; no definite D call. V dropped 2 bases and J dropped 1 base, with 12 bases sitting between them. The CDR3 extends over 16 amino acids. Germline V gene data show CDR1 as WSHSY and CDR2 as SAAADI. The CDR3 here is CASSEVAGMSNQPQHF. In DNA form, the CDR3 reads TGCGCCAGCAGTGAGGTCGCAGGAATGAGCAATCAGCCCCAGCATTTT.

The CDR3 sequence: CASRGLGMETQYF. The CDR3 DNA reads as TGTGCCAGCAGAGGACTAGGTATGGAGACCCAGTACTTC. The gene calls are TRBV2 and TRBJ2-5, with 7 bases lining up with TRBD2. V trimming: 6 bases; J trimming: 5 bases; junction bases outside the gene matches: 6. Per the germline V gene, CDR1 is SNHLY and CDR2 is FYNNEI. The CDR3 is 13 residues long.

The chain uses TRBV7-2 and TRBJ1-4; 10 nucleotides align to TRBD1. Germline V lookup: CDR1 SGHTA, CDR2 FQGNSA. The CDR3 sequence is 15 residues long. V gave up 5 bases and J gave up 7 bases; unmatched junction bases: 7. This chain's CDR3 is CASSLSGQGSEKLFF. The CDR3, as DNA: TGTGCCAGCAGCCTCTCGGGACAGGGGAGTGAAAAACTGTTTTTT.

The chain is built from TRBV9 and TRBJ2-7; 9 positions match TRBD2. With 2 bases clipped from V and 2 bases from J, the junction kept 5 bases outside the gene matches. Germline V gives CDR1 SGDLS, CDR2 YYNGEE. The CDR3 loop spans 15 amino acids. The CDR3 nucleotides read TGTGCCAGCAGCGTGGCGGCGGGGGGGCCCTACGAGCAGTACTTC. Translating it yields CASSVAAGGPYEQYF. Variable domain in full (rest from reference TRBV9 and TRBJ2-7): DSGVTQTPKHLITATGQRVTLRCSPRSGDLSVYWYQQSLDQGLQFLIQYYNGEERAKGNILERFSAQQFPDLHSELNLSSLELGDSALYFCASSVAAGGPYEQYFGPGTRLTVT.

This chain uses TRBV4-3 with TRBJ2-7; tentative D call: TRBD1 (5 bases). The CDR3 contains 14 residues. Deletions cut 0 bases from V and 1 base from J, with 7 bases between. CDR1 is LGHNA, CDR2 YSLEER, per germline. CDR3 DNA: TGCGCCAGCAGCCAAGAACCAGGGTCCTACGAGCAGTACTTC. It encodes CASSQEPGSYEQYF.

This clone occurred a few times. The CDR3 nucleotides read TGTGCCAGTACCCCGGGCGGGGTAGCCTTCACTGAAGCTTTCTTT. It encodes CASTPGGVAFTEAFF. The chain is built from TRBV19 and TRBJ1-1; D not certain. The CDR3 contains 15 residues. Germline V gene lookup returns CDR1 LNHDA and CDR2 SQIVND (reference sequence). V was cut by 7 bases and J by 4 bases, with 19 bases left in between.

V and J are TRBV24-1 and TRBJ2-2, with TRBD2 matching over 14 bases. The CDR3 runs to 16 residues. Trimming removed 4 bases from V and 6 bases from J; junction bases left unmatched: 3. CDR1 is KGHDR, CDR2 SFDVKD, per germline. The CDR3 sequence is CATSDPTSGGAGELFF. The CDR3 nucleotides read TGTGCCACCAGTGACCCGACTAGCGGGGGGGCCGGGGAGCTGTTTTTT.

This clone has just a few counts. The chain uses TRBV6-5 and TRBJ1-3; no firm D call. V was pared by 5 bases and J by 0 bases, with 11 bases between. Germline CDR1 reads MNHEY; CDR2 reads SVGAGI. The CDR3 runs 15 residues. CDR3 DNA: TGTGCCAGCAGTCGACAAATGGTCTCTGGAAACACCATATATTTT. This gives the protein CASSRQMVSGNTIYF.

The DNA for the CDR3 is TGTGCCAGCAGCCAAGATTTTTGGGGACACTTCTCCTACGAGCAGTACTTC. Amino acids: CASSQDFWGHFSYEQYF. The genes are TRBV3-1 (or the pseudogene TRBV3-2) and TRBJ2-7; TRBD1 is a possible D gene (6 bases). Trimming removed 0 bases at V and 0 bases at J, with 15 bases between. Germline V gene lookup returns CDR1 LGHDT and CDR2 YNNKEL (reference sequence). The CDR3 is made up of 17 amino acids.

The chain has TRBV7-2 and TRBJ2-1; possible D gene TRBD2, 6 bases. Germline values: CDR1 SGHTA, CDR2 FQGNSA. V lost 2 bases and J 7 bases, leaving 12 bases between the germline ends. This CDR3 is built from 14 residues. The chain's CDR3 is CASSLIIGGNEQFF. The CDR3 nucleotides read TGTGCCAGCAGCTTAATAATAGGAGGGAATGAGCAGTTCTTC.